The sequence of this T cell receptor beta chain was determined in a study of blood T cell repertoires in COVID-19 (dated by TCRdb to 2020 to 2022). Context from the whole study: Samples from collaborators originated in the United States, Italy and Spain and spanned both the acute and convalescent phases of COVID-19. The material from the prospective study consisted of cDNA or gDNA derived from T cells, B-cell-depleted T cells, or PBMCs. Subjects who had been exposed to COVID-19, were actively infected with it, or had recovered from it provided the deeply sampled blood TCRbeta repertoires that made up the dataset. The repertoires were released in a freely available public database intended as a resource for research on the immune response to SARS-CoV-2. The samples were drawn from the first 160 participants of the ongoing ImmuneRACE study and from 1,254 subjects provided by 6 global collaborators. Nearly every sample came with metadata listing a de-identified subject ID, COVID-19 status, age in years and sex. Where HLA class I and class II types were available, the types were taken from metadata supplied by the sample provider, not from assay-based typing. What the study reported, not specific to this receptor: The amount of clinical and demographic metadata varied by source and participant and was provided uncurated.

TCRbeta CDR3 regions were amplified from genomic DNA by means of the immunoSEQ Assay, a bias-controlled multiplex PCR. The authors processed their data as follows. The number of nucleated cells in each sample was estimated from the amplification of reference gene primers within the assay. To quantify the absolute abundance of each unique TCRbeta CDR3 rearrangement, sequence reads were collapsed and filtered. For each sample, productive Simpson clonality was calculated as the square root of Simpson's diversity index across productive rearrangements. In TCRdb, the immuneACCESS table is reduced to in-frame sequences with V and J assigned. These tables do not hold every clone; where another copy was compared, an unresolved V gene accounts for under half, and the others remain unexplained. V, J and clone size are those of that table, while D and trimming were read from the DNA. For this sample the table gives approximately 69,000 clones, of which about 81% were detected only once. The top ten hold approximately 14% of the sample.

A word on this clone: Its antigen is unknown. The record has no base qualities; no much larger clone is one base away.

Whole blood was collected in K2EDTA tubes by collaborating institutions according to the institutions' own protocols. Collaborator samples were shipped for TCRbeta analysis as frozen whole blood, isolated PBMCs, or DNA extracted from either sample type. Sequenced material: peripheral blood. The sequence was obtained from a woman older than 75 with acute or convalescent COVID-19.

The DNA is as follows: TGTGCCAGCAGCTCATTTAGGTGGAGCTTTAATTCACCCCTCCACTTT. Protein translation: CASSSFRWSFNSPLHF. The V and J segments used are TRBV11-2 and TRBJ1-6, with the D gene not confidently named. CDR3 length: 16 amino acids, cysteine to phenylalanine. Kept here is only the CDR3 DNA, which spans 48 bases and is read in frame from base 1. V lost 4 bases and J lost 6 bases; the stretch between them is 16 bases long. For CDR1 and CDR2, the germline V gene lists SGHAT and FQNNGV.